This T cell receptor (beta chain) was identified during a study of T cell responses to AZD1222 COVID-19 vaccine. Study-wide background: Analysis merged second doses at about 4 or about 12 weeks.

Worth noting for this clone: Its antigen is as yet unknown.

Study-level points and caveats: When two AZD1222 doses had been given, Spike-specific TCR breadth and depth rose. Mapped onto spike, vaccine-associated CD4 TCRs spanned it and were dominant at 160-218 and 743-854. Close to half of spike-specific TCRs reportedly recognize unmutated variant regions.

The CDR3 consists of 17 residues. V lost 4 bases and J 1 base, leaving 17 bases between the germline ends. Germline V gene sequence: CDR1 LNHDA, CDR2 SQIVND (reference sequence). TCRdb's table, derived via immunoSEQ multiplex PCR, lists solely in-frame clones and lacks some. The repertoire holds about 140,000 clones, with 70% to 90% as singletons. The chain is built from TRBV19 and TRBJ2-1; D may be TRBD1 (6 bases). The origin of this receptor is an adult in good health. This sample comprised peripheral blood, obtained on day 0 of AZD1222 vaccination. The CDR3 bases are TGTGCCAGTAGTACAACTCAGGGGTTCCGTTCCTACAATGAGCAGTTCTTC. This sequence encodes CASSTTQGFRSYNEQFF. Full variable domain (outside the CDR3, taken from reference TRBV19 and TRBJ2-1): DGGITQSPKYLFRKEGQNVTLSCEQNLNHDAMYWYRQDPGQGLRLIYYSQIVNDFQKGDIAEGYSVSREKKESFPLTVTSAQKNPTAFYLCASSTTQGFRSYNEQFFGPGTRLTVL.